A single T cell receptor (beta chain) is shown here with its context. The antigen remains undetermined. This CDR3 is 14 amino acids long. Trimming stripped 3 bases from V and 3 bases from J, with 9 bases between. The entry originates in a study of post-analysis software for immune sequencing data. The study, taken as a whole, reports: Patients used about five TRBV segments, including TRBV5-6, TRBV5-1 and TRBV20-1, more often than controls.

TCR beta cDNA libraries had unique molecular identifiers. About 500,000 cDNA molecules came from about 1 to 10 million T cells. TCRdb independently ran MiXCR on the PCR reads; one entry per CDR3 protein. The profile shows approximately 690,000 distinct CDR3 sequences, approximately 59% of them singletons. Sequencing was performed on blood. The V call is TRBV12-3 or TRBV12-4, the J call TRBJ2-1, with TRBD1 as a possible D gene (6 bases). The receptor's source is a girl aged 2 to 10 with multiple sclerosis. CDR3 nucleotides: TGTGCCAGCAGTTTCTACAGGGTCTACAATGAGCAGTTCTTC. This gives the protein CASSFYRVYNEQFF.